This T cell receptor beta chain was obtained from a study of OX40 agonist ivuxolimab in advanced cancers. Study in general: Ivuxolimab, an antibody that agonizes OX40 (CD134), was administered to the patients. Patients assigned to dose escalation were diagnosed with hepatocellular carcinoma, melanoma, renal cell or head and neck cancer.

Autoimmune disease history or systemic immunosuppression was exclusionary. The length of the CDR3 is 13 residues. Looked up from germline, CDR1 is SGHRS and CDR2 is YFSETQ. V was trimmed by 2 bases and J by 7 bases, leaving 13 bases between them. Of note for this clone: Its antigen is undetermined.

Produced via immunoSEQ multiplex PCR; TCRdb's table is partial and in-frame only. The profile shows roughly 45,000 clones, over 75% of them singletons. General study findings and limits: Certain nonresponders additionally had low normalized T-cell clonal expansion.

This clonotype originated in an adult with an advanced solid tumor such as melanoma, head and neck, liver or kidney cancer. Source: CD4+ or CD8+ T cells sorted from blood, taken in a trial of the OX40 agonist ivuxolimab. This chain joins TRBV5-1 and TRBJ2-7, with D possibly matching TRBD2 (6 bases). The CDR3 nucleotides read TGCGCCAGCAGCTTCCAGGGAGGAAAGGAGCAGTACTTC. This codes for CASSFQGGKEQYF.